These 29 T cell receptor beta chains were all obtained from the same sample, sequenced in a study of blood T cell repertoires in COVID-19. Here immunoSEQ multiplex PCR was the method, and the copy in TCRdb shows in-frame clones only, minus some. The repertoire holds about 170,000 clones, with 79% as singletons. What was sequenced was PBMCs or T cells enriched from blood (not recorded which). The source is a woman between 65 and 79 years old in a cohort exposed to, infected with or recovered from COVID-19 (not recorded which).

The rearrangement links TRBV10-1 to TRBJ2-7, with 8 bases lining up with TRBD1. V trimming: 0 bases; J trimming: 4 bases; junction bases outside the gene matches: 5. Per germline, CDR1 WNHNN and CDR2 SYGVQD (reference sequence). This CDR3 has 15 residues. CDR3 coding DNA: TGCGCCAGCAGTGAGTCCCCCGGACAGGGATACGAGCAGTACTTC. This encodes CASSESPGQGYEQYF.

This clone was seen repeatedly, ten times or more. The chain couples TRBV4-2 to TRBJ1-2; tentative D call: TRBD1 (6 bases). The germline gives CDR1 LGHNA, CDR2 YNFKEQ. This CDR3 is 15 amino acids long. Trimming took off 1 base at V and 8 bases at J, with 17 bases between the two ends. The CDR3 protein is CASSQGGPQGLGYTF. In nucleotides, the CDR3 is TGTGCCAGCAGCCAAGGGGGTCCCCAGGGGCTGGGCTACACCTTC.

The chain combines TRBV29-1 with TRBJ1-2; TRBD1 aligns across 12 bases. Losses at the gene ends were 7 bases for V and 8 bases for J; bases not matched to a gene: 8. CDR3 length: 13 amino acids. Germline V CDR1 and CDR2: SQVTM, ANQGSEA. CDR3 coding DNA: TGCAGCGCCGTGGGACAGGGGGCTTGGGGCTACACCTTC. Encoded protein: CSAVGQGAWGYTF.

The rearrangement links TRBV27 to TRBJ1-1; TRBD1 matches 9 bases. Trimming took 9 bases from V and 9 from J; bases not matched to a gene: 11. Germline loops: CDR1 MNHEY, CDR2 SMNVEV (reference sequence). This CDR3 comprises 13 residues. CDR3 amino acids: CASFDRGNSQAFF. The CDR3 nucleotides are TGTGCCAGTTTTGACAGGGGGAACTCTCAAGCTTTCTTT.

This clone was observed a single time. The chain recombines TRBV29-1 with TRBJ2-7; D gene unclear. Germline CDR1 reads SQVTM; CDR2 reads ANQGSEA. This CDR3 comprises 12 residues. V was cut by 6 bases and J by 2 bases, with 11 bases left in between. The CDR3 loop reads CSVYVETYEQYF. In DNA, the CDR3 is TGCAGCGTATATGTGGAGACCTACGAGCAGTACTTC.

The chain is built from TRBV28 and TRBJ2-7, with TRBD1 as a possible D gene (6 bases). Trimming removed 8 bases from V and 3 bases from J, with 23 bases in between. This CDR3 has 16 residues. Germline CDR1 is MDHEN and CDR2 is SYDVKM. CDR3 sequence: CASVTPRTGTYYEQYF. CDR3 in DNA: TGTGCCAGCGTAACCCCCCGAACAGGGACCTACTACGAGCAGTACTTC.

This chain uses TRBV19 with TRBJ2-4; TRBD1 might be the D (6 bases). Trimming cost V 2 bases and J 0 bases, with 14 bases left between them. Looked up from germline, CDR1 is LNHDA and CDR2 is SQIVND (reference sequence). This CDR3 has 17 amino acids. Written as DNA, the CDR3 is TGTGCCAGTAGTATATGGTGGCAGGGGATAGCCAAAAACATTCAGTACTTC. Residues: CASSIWWQGIAKNIQYF.

The chain employs TRBV9 and TRBJ2-7; the D gene is possibly TRBD1 (6 bases). This CDR3 has 14 amino acids. With 0 bases removed from V and 7 bases from J, the gap between germline ends came to 14 bases. Germline-derived CDR1 and CDR2 are SGDLS and YYNGEE. The CDR3 DNA sequence: TGTGCCAGCAGCGTAGATCAGGGGCGCGGGGAGCAGTACTTC. It translates to CASSVDQGRGEQYF.

This clone occurred a few times. The chain employs TRBV5-1 and TRBJ1-6; D not certain. V lost 6 bases to trimming and J lost 0 bases, with 10 bases between them. Germline V lookup: CDR1 SGHRS, CDR2 YFSETQ. The CDR3 is 15 amino acids. The CDR3 loop reads CASKRESSYNSPLHF. The CDR3 DNA follows: TGCGCCAGCAAACGGGAAAGCTCCTATAATTCACCCCTCCACTTT.

This chain's CDR3 is CASSLTPGTGANVLTF. CDR3 sequence (DNA): TGTGCCAGCTCACTTACCCCAGGGACTGGGGCCAACGTCCTGACTTTC. The chain couples TRBV18 to TRBJ2-6, with D perhaps TRBD1 (5 bases). The germline V and J ends were trimmed by 4 bases and 2 bases, with 12 bases remaining between them. The CDR3 runs 16 residues. CDR1 KGHSH and CDR2 LQKENI come from the germline V gene. Full variable domain (remainder filled in from reference TRBV18 and TRBJ2-6): NAGVMQNPRHLVRRRGQEARLRCSPMKGHSHVYWYRQLPEEGLKFMVYLQKENIIDESGMPKERFSAEFPKEGPSILRIQQVVRGDSAAYFCASSLTPGTGANVLTFGAGSRLTVL.

CDR3 in DNA: TGTGCCAGCAGTTTTCCCTACTACGAGCAGTACTTC. Encoded protein: CASSFPYYEQYF. The chain has TRBV28 and TRBJ2-7; D gene unclear. V was cut by 3 bases and J by 3 bases, with 6 bases left in between. This CDR3 region has 12 residues. Germline V lookup: CDR1 MDHEN, CDR2 SYDVKM.

The sample holds one count of this clone. The chain carries TRBV4-1 and TRBJ2-5; TRBD1 aligns across 7 bases. V dropped 5 bases and J dropped 1; count of bases not matched to a gene: 4. The CDR3 has 14 residues. The germline gives CDR1 MGHRA, CDR2 YSYEKL. For the CDR3, the DNA is TGCGCCAGCAGCGTGGGACAGACCCAAGAGACCCAGTACTTC. Its protein product is CASSVGQTQETQYF.

V gene TRBV4-1 combines with J gene TRBJ1-5; maybe TRBD1 (6 bases). V dropped 1 base and J dropped 4 bases, with 11 bases sitting between them. The CDR3 has 15 amino acids. CDR1 is MGHRA and CDR2 is YSYEKL in the germline V gene. In DNA, the CDR3 is TGCGCCAGCAGCCAAGTGATCACAGGGAATCAGCCCCAGCATTTT. Amino acid sequence: CASSQVITGNQPQHF.

The rearrangement links TRBV29-1 to TRBJ1-2; 7 bases align to TRBD1. V lost 7 bases, J lost 0 bases, and 2 bases stayed unmatched. This CDR3 is 12 amino acids long. In germline, CDR1 is SQVTM, CDR2 ANQGSEA. The CDR3 reads CSAGQANYGYTF. CDR3 bases: TGCAGCGCTGGACAGGCTAACTATGGCTACACCTTC.

The chain uses TRBV28 and TRBJ1-2, with D possibly being TRBD1 (5 bases). This CDR3 region has 13 residues. Germline V CDR1 and CDR2: MDHEN, SYDVKM. Trimming removed 8 bases from V and 7 bases from J, with 17 bases in between. The CDR3 nucleotides are TGTGCCAGCCGCTTTGGGGGGGAACGTGGCTACACCTTC. The encoded protein is CASRFGGERGYTF.

The CDR3 loop is CASSSGQGTLNTDTQYF. CDR3 nucleotides: TGTGCCAGCAGTTCCGGACAGGGAACATTAAACACAGATACGCAGTATTTT. The chain combines TRBV2 with TRBJ2-3; 8 bases are a match to TRBD1. The CDR3 contains 17 residues. In germline, CDR1 is SNHLY, CDR2 FYNNEI. With 5 bases clipped from V and 2 bases from J, the junction kept 12 bases outside the gene matches. Full variable domain (remainder filled in from reference TRBV2 and TRBJ2-3): EPEVTQTPSHQVTQMGQEVILRCVPISNHLYFYWYRQILGQKVEFLVSFYNNEISEKSEIFDDQFSVERPDGSNFTLKIRSTKLEDSAMYFCASSSGQGTLNTDTQYFGPGTRLTVL.

The rearrangement links TRBV28 to TRBJ1-1; unclear D gene. Trimming removed 5 bases at V and 1 base at J, with 11 bases between. The CDR3 is made up of 14 amino acids. The germline V gene has CDR1 MDHEN and CDR2 SYDVKM. The CDR3 sequence is CASSRGSSNTEAFF. The DNA of the CDR3 is TGTGCCAGCAGTCGCGGGTCGTCGAACACTGAAGCTTTCTTT. Based on the CDR3 plus reference TRBV28 and TRBJ1-1, the full variable domain is DVKVTQSSRYLVKRTGEKVFLECVQDMDHENMFWYRQDPGLGLRLIYFSYDVKMKEKGDIPEGYSVSREKKERFSLILESASTNQTSMYLCASSRGSSNTEAFFGQGTRLTVV.

J is TRBJ2-7 and V is TRBV13; TRBD2 aligns across 14 bases. CDR3 length: 18 amino acids. V trimming: 4 bases; J trimming: 6 bases; junction bases outside the gene matches: 14. The germline gives CDR1 PRHDT, CDR2 FYEKMQ (reference sequence). The CDR3: CASSSRHGTSGSWGEQYF. CDR3 nucleotide sequence: TGTGCCAGCAGCTCCCGACATGGGACTAGCGGGAGTTGGGGCGAGCAGTACTTC.

This chain connects TRBV4-1 to TRBJ2-7; 8 positions match TRBD2. The CDR3 consists of 16 residues. The trim removed 4 bases at V and 3 bases at J, leaving 11 bases unmatched. Germline CDR1 reads MGHRA; CDR2 reads YSYEKL. DNA for the CDR3: TGCGCCAGCAGCCTCGAGCTGGGTGCGGGAGGCTACGAGCAGTACTTC. This translates into CASSLELGAGGYEQYF.

The gene calls are TRBV5-1 and TRBJ1-6; D uncertain. V lost 3 bases, J lost 0 bases, and 4 bases lay in between. Germline V gene sequence: CDR1 SGHRS, CDR2 YFSETQ. The CDR3 covers 14 residues. This CDR3 is CASSSSSYNSPLHF. CDR3 DNA: TGCGCCAGCAGCTCGAGCTCCTATAATTCACCCCTCCACTTT.

Worth noting for this clone: The same CDR3 also results from other DNA sequences found in this sample. CDR3 bases: TGTGCCAGCAGCTTGGGCGGGCCCTACAATGAGCAGTTCTTC. The encoded protein is CASSLGGPYNEQFF. V is TRBV7-2 and J is TRBJ2-1, with D perhaps TRBD2 (5 bases). Germline V gene lookup returns CDR1 SGHTA and CDR2 FQGNSA. V lost 3 bases and J lost 2, with 8 bases in between. CDR3 length: 14 residues.

V usage is TRBV3-1 (or the pseudogene TRBV3-2) and J usage is TRBJ2-3; D remains unclear. Germline CDR1 and CDR2: LGHDT and YNNKEL (reference sequence). The CDR3 covers 11 residues. Trimming cost V 5 bases and J 2 bases, with 2 bases left between them. Here the CDR3 reads CASSYTDTQYF. CDR3 nucleotide sequence: TGTGCCAGCAGCTACACAGATACGCAGTATTTT.

This clone was counted a single time. The rearrangement links TRBV24-1 to TRBJ1-2; possible D gene TRBD1, 5 bases. The CDR3 loop spans 15 amino acids. V was cut by 9 bases and J by 2 bases, with 18 bases left in between. Germline-derived CDR1 and CDR2 are KGHDR and SFDVKD. CDR3 protein: CATAGGTSRNYGYTF. The DNA for the CDR3 is TGTGCCACCGCGGGAGGGACTTCCCGAAACTATGGCTACACCTTC.

The chain uses TRBV2 and TRBJ2-1, with 10 bases fitting TRBD2. The germline CDR1 and CDR2 sequences are SNHLY and FYNNEI. The V and J ends lost 7 bases and 7 bases, in that order; junction bases with no gene match: 7. This CDR3 has 14 amino acids. CDR3 in DNA: TGTGCCAGCATGAGTCTAGCGGGAGTGAATGAGCAGTTCTTC. This gives the protein CASMSLAGVNEQFF.

Here the CDR3 DNA reads TGCAGTGCTAGTGGGGGGCAGGGGAGCAATCAGCCCCAGCATTTT. This translates into CSASGGQGSNQPQHF. The chain carries TRBV20-1 and TRBJ1-5, with D perhaps TRBD1 (6 bases). V was shortened by 3 bases and J by 1 base, with 13 bases between the two germline ends. The CDR3 contains 15 residues. CDR1 and CDR2 (germline): DFQATT, SNEGSKA (reference sequence).

The chain employs TRBV7-8 and TRBJ2-1; 11 nucleotides match TRBD2. The germline V gene has CDR1 SGHVS and CDR2 FQNEAQ. The CDR3 totals 13 residues. V was pared by 10 bases and J by 6 bases, with 5 bases of the junction left unmatched. This CDR3 is CATRTSGLNEQFF. DNA of the CDR3: TGTGCCACCAGGACTAGCGGGCTCAATGAGCAGTTCTTC.

The chain has TRBV28 and TRBJ2-7; 10 bases align to TRBD1. The length of the CDR3 is 16 residues. The ends lost 5 bases at V and 4 bases at J; junction bases unmatched: 11. The germline V gene has CDR1 MDHEN and CDR2 SYDVKM. Here the CDR3 DNA reads TGTGCCAGCAGTGGCGGGGGACAGGGGTTTAAGTACGAGCAGTACTTC. Amino acids: CASSGGGQGFKYEQYF.

This clone came up once. The genes are TRBV28 and TRBJ2-5; a weak D match, TRBD1 (6 bases). CDR1 and CDR2 (germline): MDHEN, SYDVKM. The CDR3 loop spans 15 amino acids. V was shortened by 6 bases and J by 2 bases, with 16 bases between the two germline ends. The CDR3 here is CASSVGAGGQETQYF. CDR3 coding DNA: TGTGCCAGCAGCGTGGGGGCTGGCGGGCAAGAGACCCAGTACTTC.

The V and J genes are TRBV3-1 (or the pseudogene TRBV3-2) and TRBJ2-5; D might be TRBD2 (6 bases). The CDR3 sequence is 14 residues long. The germline V gene encodes CDR1 LGHDT and CDR2 YNNKEL (reference sequence). The V gene lost 1 base and the J gene lost 5 bases, with 11 bases spanning the gap. CDR3 DNA: TGTGCCAGCAGCCAAGGGGCGGGGTTGGAGACCCAGTACTTC. Translating gives CASSQGAGLETQYF.